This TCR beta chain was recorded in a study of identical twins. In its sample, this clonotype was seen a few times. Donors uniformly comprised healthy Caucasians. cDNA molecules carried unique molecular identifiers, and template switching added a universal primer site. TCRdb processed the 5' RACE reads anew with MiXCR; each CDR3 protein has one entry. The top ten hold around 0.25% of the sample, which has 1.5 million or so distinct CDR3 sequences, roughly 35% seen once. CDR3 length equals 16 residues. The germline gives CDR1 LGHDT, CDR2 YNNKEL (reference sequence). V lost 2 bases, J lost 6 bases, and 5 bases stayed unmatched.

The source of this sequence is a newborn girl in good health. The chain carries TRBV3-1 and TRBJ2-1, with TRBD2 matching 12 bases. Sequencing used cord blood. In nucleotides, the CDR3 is TGTGCCAGCAGCCAATTTCCTAGCGGGAGGGTCAATGAGCAGTTCTTC. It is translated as CASSQFPSGRVNEQFF.